This TCR beta chain comes out of a study of response to subunit inactivated influenza vaccine. TCRdb ran MiXCR on the RT-PCR reads and lists one entry per CDR3 protein. The data contain about 540,000 distinct CDR3 sequences, around a quarter of them seen just once; the ten biggest clones take up 2.5% to 3%. Trimming shortened V by 2 bases and J by 1 base, and 9 bases separated the two germline ends. Germline V lookup: CDR1 ENHRY, CDR2 SYGVKD. This CDR3 is 14 amino acids long. The same sample was also studied in work on T cells expressing NK-cell markers. That publication notes: Template switching by 5'RACE with UMIs generated the TCR beta cDNA. Six or seven donors showed dominant NKG2C+ clonotypes comprising about 1.0-8% of their CD8+ T cells. A few of the donors also had these clonotypes leading their CD3+CD56-NKG2C+ fraction.

Sample: CD4+ T cells sorted from PBMCs, taken 11 to 12 days after vaccination. This rearrangement joins TRBV10-3 to TRBJ2-7; D remains ambiguous. The source of this sequence is a man aged 50-59 years who received an inactivated influenza vaccine. The CDR3 bases are TGTGCCATCAGTGAGATGGGCCGGTCCTACGAGCAGTACTTC. Residues: CAISEMGRSYEQYF.